The 9 T cell receptor beta chains below all came from one sample that was sequenced in a study of T cell changes during pregnancy in multiple sclerosis. Profiling relied on immunoSEQ multiplex PCR, and the TCRdb table lists in-frame clones only, not all of them. The data contain under 120,000 clones, 91% of them singletons. Material: peripheral blood, obtained after pregnancy. The receptors originated from a female donor with multiple sclerosis, enrolled in a pregnancy study.

The gene calls are TRBV19 and TRBJ2-7; the match to TRBD1 covers 7 bases. V was clipped by 2 bases and J by 3 bases; unmatched bases: 4. The germline gives CDR1 LNHDA, CDR2 SQIVND (reference sequence). The CDR3 loop spans 14 amino acids. The CDR3: CASSISGTVYEQYF. The CDR3 DNA follows: TGTGCCAGTAGTATATCCGGGACAGTCTACGAGCAGTACTTC.

This clone was detected only a few times. CDR3 sequence: CASSITGVDNSPLHF. For the CDR3, the DNA is TGTGCCAGTAGTATTACAGGGGTGGATAATTCACCCCTCCACTTT. The chain has TRBV19 and TRBJ1-6, with 7 positions matching TRBD1. CDR3 length equals 15 residues. Germline CDR1 reads LNHDA; CDR2 reads SQIVND (reference sequence). Trimming took 3 bases from V and 5 from J; bases not matched to a gene: 4.

The chain recombines TRBV7-8 with TRBJ2-7, with D possibly being TRBD1 (5 bases). CDR1 and CDR2 (germline): SGHVS, FQNEAQ. Deletions cut 1 base from V and 1 base from J, with 8 bases between. CDR3 length: 14 amino acids. The CDR3 DNA follows: TGTGCCAGCAGCTTAGGGGGCGCTTCCTACGAGCAGTACTTC. Amino acid sequence: CASSLGGASYEQYF. Looking up the rest from reference TRBV7-8 and TRBJ2-7 gives the full variable domain: GAGVSQSPRYKVAKRGQDVALRCDPISGHVSLFWYQQALGQGPEFLTYFQNEAQLDKSGLPSDRFFAERPEGSVSTLKIQRTQQEDSAVYLCASSLGGASYEQYFGPGTRLTVT.

The chain is built from TRBV6-5 and TRBJ2-5; 10 nucleotides align to TRBD2. The junction had 4 bases not matched to a gene; V was cut back by 5 bases and J by 1 base. The V gene's germline CDR1 is MNHEY and CDR2 SVGAGI. The CDR3 runs 15 residues. The CDR3 coding sequence is TGTGCCAGCAGTCCTAGCGGGGGCCCCCAAGAGACCCAGTACTTC. Translated: CASSPSGGPQETQYF.

CDR3 sequence reads: CASSYGQGAFYEQYF. The DNA of the CDR3 is TGTGCCAGCAGTTACGGGCAGGGGGCTTTCTACGAGCAGTACTTC. This chain connects TRBV6-5 to TRBJ2-7; 8 nucleotides align to TRBD1. The germline V gene has CDR1 MNHEY and CDR2 SVGAGI. There are 15 residues in the CDR3. The V gene end was trimmed by 2 bases and the J gene end by 3 bases; junction bases not matched to a gene: 6.

The gene calls are TRBV2 and TRBJ1-2; 10 bases agree with TRBD1. This CDR3 has 17 residues. The trim removed 8 bases at V and 4 bases at J, leaving 16 bases unmatched. Germline CDR1 reads SNHLY; CDR2 reads FYNNEI. In DNA, the CDR3 is TGTGCCAGCGCAAACCCTACGGGGGGGACAGGGGCCTATGGCTACACCTTC. Its protein product is CASANPTGGTGAYGYTF.

This chain links TRBV18 with TRBJ2-5; D possibly corresponds to TRBD2 (6 bases). Germline V gene sequence: CDR1 KGHSH, CDR2 LQKENI. The CDR3 has 16 amino acids. The V end was cut by 4 bases, the J end by 0 bases, with 15 bases between. The CDR3 coding sequence is TGTGCCAGCTCACGGCGGGACTTTCAGTACCAAGAGACCCAGTACTTC. This codes for CASSRRDFQYQETQYF.

The chain joins TRBV7-2 to TRBJ2-3; 9 bases agree with TRBD2. There are 18 residues in the CDR3. Unmatched junction bases numbered 11, after V lost 4 bases and J lost 0 bases. The germline V gene has CDR1 SGHTA and CDR2 FQGNSA. The CDR3 DNA reads as TGTGCCAGCAGCTCACCCAAGCGGGGGGACCCTAGCACAGATACGCAGTATTTT. It encodes CASSSPKRGDPSTDTQYF. Variable domain in full (rest from reference TRBV7-2 and TRBJ2-3): GAGVSQSPSNKVTEKGKDVELRCDPISGHTALYWYRQSLGQGLEFLIYFQGNSAPDKSGLPSDRFSAERTGGSVSTLTIQRTQQEDSAVYLCASSSPKRGDPSTDTQYFGPGTRLTVL.

The chain is built from TRBV6-5 and TRBJ2-7; 9 positions agree with TRBD2. The CDR3 length is 16 residues. J was trimmed by 3 bases and V by 2 bases; bases with no gene match: 8. From germline, CDR1 is MNHEY and CDR2 SVGAGI. CDR3 in amino acids: CASSYLIAGALYEQYF. DNA of the CDR3: TGTGCCAGCAGTTACCTCATAGCGGGGGCCCTCTACGAGCAGTACTTC.